This T cell receptor beta chain was documented in a study of blood T cell repertoires in COVID-19. Study context: T cells, B-cell-depleted T cells, or PBMCs provided the cDNA or gDNA that served as material.

Trimming removed 0 bases at V and 0 bases at J, with 9 bases between. The V gene's germline CDR1 is SGHRS and CDR2 YFSETQ. The CDR3 sequence is 15 residues long. Some clones are missing from TCRdb's copy, which holds only in-frame ones; the method was immunoSEQ multiplex PCR. Of about 200,000 clones listed, around 81% are singletons. The study recruited people aged about 18 to 95 years across about 25 US areas. Participants had their cohort set by participant-reported clinical history. Two negative PCRs, clearance, or symptom resolution had been documented for recovered Cohort 3 donors. This receptor was obtained from a man aged 40-55 years who had recovered from COVID-19. The chain has TRBV5-1 and TRBJ1-2, with a weak D call TRBD1 (6 bases). The sequenced sample was PBMCs or T cells enriched from blood (not recorded which). CDR3 residues: CASSLDGQSNYGYTF. In nucleotides, the CDR3 is TGCGCCAGCAGCTTGGATGGACAGTCTAACTATGGCTACACCTTC.